This is a list of T cell receptor beta chains from one sample in a study of T cell clusters in autoimmune cytopenias. Following a re-call of the multiplex PCR reads, TCRdb has one entry per CDR3 protein and lacks DNA. This table lists 6,500 to 10,000 distinct CDR3 sequences. Input material: peripheral blood. The receptor source for this set is a human donor with an autoimmune cytopenia or autoimmune hepatitis (not recorded which). The CDR3 runs from the conserved cysteine through the conserved F or W. Part of the rows lack a size; the others show once, few, many or a class for expanded clones.

>TRBV14|.|TRBJ1-1
CASSLHMNTEAFF
>TRBV15|medium-sized|TRBJ1-2
CATSEKRGQAYGYTF
>TRBV6-2/TRBV6-3|medium-sized|TRBJ1-2
CASSYRRAGYTF
>TRBV6-4|.|TRBJ2-3
CASSVSGTSTDTQYF
>TRBV19|.|TRBJ1-1
CASYETWTGAGGTGTEAFF
>TRBV6-5|medium-sized|TRBJ1-3
CASSYGRQGYTIYF
>TRBV5-1|.|TRBJ2-7
CASSLVTSSSAYEQYF
>TRBV15|medium-sized|TRBJ2-5
CATSRASEETQYF
>TRBV19|medium-sized|TRBJ1-5
CATHTRGRNQPQHF
>TRBV12-3/TRBV12-4|.|TRBJ2-1
CASSLQNEQFF
>TRBV30|.|TRBJ1-1
CAWSVGQGYSEAFF
>TRBV5-6|.|TRBJ1-3
CASSKDLSGNTIYF
>TRBV13|medium-sized|TRBJ2-1
CASSYYDGGYNEQFF
>TRBV12-3/TRBV12-4|.|TRBJ2-7
CASSDDPRAYYYEQYF
>TRBV27|.|TRBJ1-5
CASGKKGQSNNQPQHF
>TRBV7-9|medium-sized|TRBJ2-1
CASSSQSSPYNEQFF
>TRBV19|.|TRBJ1-1
CASSIGRLNTEAFF